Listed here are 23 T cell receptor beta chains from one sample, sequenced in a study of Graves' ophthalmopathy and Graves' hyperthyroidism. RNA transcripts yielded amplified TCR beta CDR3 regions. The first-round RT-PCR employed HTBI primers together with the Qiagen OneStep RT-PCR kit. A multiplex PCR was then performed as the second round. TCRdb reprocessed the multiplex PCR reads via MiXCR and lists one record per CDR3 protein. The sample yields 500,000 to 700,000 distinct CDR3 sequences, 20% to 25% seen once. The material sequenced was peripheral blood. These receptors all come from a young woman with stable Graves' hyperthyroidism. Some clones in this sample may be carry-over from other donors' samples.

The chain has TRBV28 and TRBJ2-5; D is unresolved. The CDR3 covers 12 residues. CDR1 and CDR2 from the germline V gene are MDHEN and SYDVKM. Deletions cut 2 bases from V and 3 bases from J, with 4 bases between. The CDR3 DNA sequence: TGTGCCAGCAGTTTAACCAAAGAGACCCAGTACTTC. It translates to CASSLTKETQYF.

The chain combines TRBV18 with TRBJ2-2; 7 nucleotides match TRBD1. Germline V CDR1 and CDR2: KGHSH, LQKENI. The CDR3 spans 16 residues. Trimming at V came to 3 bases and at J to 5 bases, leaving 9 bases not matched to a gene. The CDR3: CASSPPVGGRTGELFF. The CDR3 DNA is TGTGCCAGCTCACCCCCCGTAGGGGGCCGGACCGGGGAGCTGTTTTTT.

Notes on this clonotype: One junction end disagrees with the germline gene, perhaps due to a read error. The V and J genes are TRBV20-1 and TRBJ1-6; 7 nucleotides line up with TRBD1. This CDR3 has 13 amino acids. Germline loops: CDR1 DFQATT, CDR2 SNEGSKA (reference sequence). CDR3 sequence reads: CSARKGTAASAYF. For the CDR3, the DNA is TGCAGTGCTAGGAAAGGGACAGCCGCGAGTGCGTACTTT.

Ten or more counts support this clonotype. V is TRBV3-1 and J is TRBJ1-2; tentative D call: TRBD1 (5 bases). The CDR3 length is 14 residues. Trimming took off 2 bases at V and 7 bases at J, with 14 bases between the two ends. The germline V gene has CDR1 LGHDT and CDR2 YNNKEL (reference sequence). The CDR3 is CASSQINGASGYTF. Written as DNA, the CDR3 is TGTGCCAGCAGCCAAATTAACGGGGCCAGTGGCTACACCTTC.

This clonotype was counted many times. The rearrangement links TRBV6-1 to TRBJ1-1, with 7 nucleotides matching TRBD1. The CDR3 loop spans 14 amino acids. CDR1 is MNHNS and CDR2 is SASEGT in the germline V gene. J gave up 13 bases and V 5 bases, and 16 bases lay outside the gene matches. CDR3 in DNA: TGTGCCAGCAGTCCCCGGGACAGTCGGAATAAAGGTTTCTTT. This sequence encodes CASSPRDSRNKGFF.

The CDR3 DNA sequence: TGTGCCAGCAGCCTACCGGGACAGGAATACGAGCAGTACTTC. It yields the protein CASSLPGQEYEQYF. The chain couples TRBV28 to TRBJ2-7; 8 bases match TRBD1. V lost 6 bases to trimming and J lost 4 bases; unmatched junction nucleotides: 8. CDR3 length: 14 residues. Germline V CDR1 and CDR2: MDHEN, SYDVKM.

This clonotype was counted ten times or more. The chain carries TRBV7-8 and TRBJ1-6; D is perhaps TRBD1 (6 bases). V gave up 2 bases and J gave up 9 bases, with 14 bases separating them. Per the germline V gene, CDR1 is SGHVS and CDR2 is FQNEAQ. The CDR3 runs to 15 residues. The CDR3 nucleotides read TGTGCCAGCAGCTTATCGGGCCAGGGGATTTCACCCCTCCACTTT. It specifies CASSLSGQGISPLHF.

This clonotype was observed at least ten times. In DNA, the CDR3 is TGCAGTGCCCCTCTGATGAGGAACTATGGCTACACCTTC. Its translation: CSAPLMRNYGYTF. This chain links TRBV20-1 with TRBJ1-2, with D unresolved. The CDR3 extends over 13 amino acids. V gave up 6 bases and J gave up 2 bases, with 13 bases separating them. Germline V gene lookup returns CDR1 DFQATT and CDR2 SNEGSKA (reference sequence).

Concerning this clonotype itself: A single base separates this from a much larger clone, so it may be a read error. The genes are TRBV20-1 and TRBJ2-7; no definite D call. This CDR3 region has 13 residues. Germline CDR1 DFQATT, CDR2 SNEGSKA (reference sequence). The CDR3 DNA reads TGCTGTGCTAGAGATCTCTTCCCCCTTGAGCAGTACTTC. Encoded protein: CCARDLFPLEQYF.

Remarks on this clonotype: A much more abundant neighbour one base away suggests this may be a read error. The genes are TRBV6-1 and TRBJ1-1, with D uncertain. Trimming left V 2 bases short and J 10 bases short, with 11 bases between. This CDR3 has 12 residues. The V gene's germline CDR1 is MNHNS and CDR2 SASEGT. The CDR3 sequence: CASSESLGGAFF. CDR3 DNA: TGTGCCAGCAGTGAATCCCTGGGCGGAGCTTTCTTT.

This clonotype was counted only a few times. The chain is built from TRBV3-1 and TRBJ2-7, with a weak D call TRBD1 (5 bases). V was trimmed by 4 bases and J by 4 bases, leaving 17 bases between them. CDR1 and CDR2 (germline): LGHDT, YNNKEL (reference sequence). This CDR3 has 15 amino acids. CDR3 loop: CASSPTRQTGYEQYF. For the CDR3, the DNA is TGTGCCAGCAGCCCAACTCGCCAAACAGGTTACGAGCAGTACTTC.

CDR3 sequence reads: CASSSTGEPSGNTIYF. In DNA form, the CDR3 reads TGCGCCAGCAGCTCAACAGGCGAACCCTCTGGAAACACCATATATTTT. J is TRBJ1-3 and V is TRBV5-1, with D perhaps matching TRBD1 (5 bases). The V gene's germline CDR1 is SGHRS and CDR2 YFSETQ. V lost 3 bases, J lost 0 bases, and 13 bases lay in between. The CDR3 has 16 residues.

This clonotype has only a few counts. The CDR3 loop is CASSITGDFTGELFF. The CDR3 nucleotides are TGTGCCAGCAGCATAACAGGGGACTTCACCGGGGAGCTGTTTTTT. J is TRBJ2-2 and V is TRBV7-2; D is perhaps TRBD1 (7 bases). CDR1 is SGHTA, CDR2 FQGNSA, per germline. V shed 5 bases and J shed 4 bases, with 14 bases lying between them. The CDR3 consists of 15 residues.

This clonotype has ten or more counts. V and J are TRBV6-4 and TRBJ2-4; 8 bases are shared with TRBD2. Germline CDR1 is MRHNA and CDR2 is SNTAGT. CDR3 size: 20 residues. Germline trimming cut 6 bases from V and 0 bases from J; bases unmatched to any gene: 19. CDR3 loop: CASSPGLVPEMYLAKNIQYF. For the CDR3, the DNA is TGTGCCAGCAGCCCGGGACTAGTCCCCGAAATGTACCTAGCCAAAAACATTCAGTACTTC.

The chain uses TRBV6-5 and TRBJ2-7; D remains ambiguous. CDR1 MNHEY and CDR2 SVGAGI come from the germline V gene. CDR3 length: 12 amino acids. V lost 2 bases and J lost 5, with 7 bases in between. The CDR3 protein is CASSYVRHEQYF. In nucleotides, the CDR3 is TGTGCCAGCAGTTACGTTAGACACGAGCAGTACTTC.

CDR3 in amino acids: CASNSVFYEQYF. The CDR3 region has the DNA TGTGCCAGCAACTCGGTATTCTACGAGCAGTACTTC. V is TRBV28 and J is TRBJ2-7; no reliable D call. CDR1 is MDHEN, CDR2 SYDVKM, per germline. The length of the CDR3 is 12 residues. V dropped 7 bases and J dropped 3 bases, with 10 bases sitting between them.

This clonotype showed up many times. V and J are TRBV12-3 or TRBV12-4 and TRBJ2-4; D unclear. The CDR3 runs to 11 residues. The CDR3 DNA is TGTTCGACGGAAGGGAAAAACATTCAGTACTTC. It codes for CSTEGKNIQYF.

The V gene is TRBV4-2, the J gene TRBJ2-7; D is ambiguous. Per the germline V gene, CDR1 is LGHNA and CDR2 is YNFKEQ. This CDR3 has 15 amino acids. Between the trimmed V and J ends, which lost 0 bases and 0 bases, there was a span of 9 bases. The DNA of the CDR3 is TGTGCCAGCAGCCAAGAGGGCAGGAGCTCCTACGAGCAGTACTTC. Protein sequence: CASSQEGRSSYEQYF.

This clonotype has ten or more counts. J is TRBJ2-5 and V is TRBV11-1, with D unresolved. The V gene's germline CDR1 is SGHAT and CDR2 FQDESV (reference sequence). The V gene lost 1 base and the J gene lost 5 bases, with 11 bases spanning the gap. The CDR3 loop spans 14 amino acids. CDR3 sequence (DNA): TGTGCCAGCAGCTTAGGCTCGATTCCGGAGACCCAGTACTTC. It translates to CASSLGSIPETQYF.

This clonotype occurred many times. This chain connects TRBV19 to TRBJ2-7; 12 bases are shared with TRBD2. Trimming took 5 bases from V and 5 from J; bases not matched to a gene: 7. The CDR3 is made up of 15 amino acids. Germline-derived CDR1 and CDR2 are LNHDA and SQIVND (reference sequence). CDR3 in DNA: TGTGCCAGTAGTCCTAGCGGGAGGGCCATCCACGAGCAGTACTTC. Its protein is CASSPSGRAIHEQYF.

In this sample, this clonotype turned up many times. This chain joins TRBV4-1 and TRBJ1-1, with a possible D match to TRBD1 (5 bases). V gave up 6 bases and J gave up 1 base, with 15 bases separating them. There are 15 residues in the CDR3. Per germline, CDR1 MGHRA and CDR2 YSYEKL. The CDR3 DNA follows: TGCGCCAGCAGTCTGACCCCGGGACCGAACACTGAAGCTTTCTTT. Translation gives CASSLTPGPNTEAFF.

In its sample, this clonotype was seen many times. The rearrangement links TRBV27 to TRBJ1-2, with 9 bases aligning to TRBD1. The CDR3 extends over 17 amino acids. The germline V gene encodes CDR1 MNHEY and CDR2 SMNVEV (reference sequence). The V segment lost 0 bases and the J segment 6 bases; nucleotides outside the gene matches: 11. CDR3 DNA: TGTGCCAGCAGTTTATCGGTGACAGGGGGAACCACGAATGGCTACACCTTC. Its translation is CASSLSVTGGTTNGYTF.

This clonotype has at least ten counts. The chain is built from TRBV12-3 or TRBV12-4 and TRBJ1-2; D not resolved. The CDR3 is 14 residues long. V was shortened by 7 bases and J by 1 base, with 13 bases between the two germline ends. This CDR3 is CASIPEDGNYGYTF. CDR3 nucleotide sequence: TGTGCCAGCATTCCGGAGGACGGTAACTATGGCTACACCTTC.